The T cell receptor beta chain under discussion was sequenced for a study of OX40 agonist ivuxolimab in advanced cancers. In terms of the full investigation: Ivuxolimab, which targeted the costimulatory receptor OX40 (CD134), was an agonistic, fully human IgG2 monoclonal antibody. In the dose-escalation cohort, 75% to 90% of patients were male, and the mean age was roughly 60 years with a range of about 20 to 80. The monotherapy dose-escalation portion (N of about 50 patients) of the phase I ivuxolimab trial is reported in the paper. Intravenous ivuxolimab was administered to patients every 2 weeks at six dose levels: 0.01, 0.1, 0.3, 1.5, 3 and 10 mg/kg. Partial responses were achieved by three dose-escalation patients, of whom one had hepatocellular carcinoma and two had cutaneous melanoma. Peripheral TCRbeta sequencing was intended to test whether TCR sequence diversity was altered and clonal T-cell expansion was caused by ivuxolimab. Of the roughly 52 dose-escalation patients, hepatocellular carcinoma was present in around 19, melanoma in some 15, renal cell carcinoma in 9 and head and neck cancer in 9. Prior anti-PD-1, anti-PD-L1 or anti-CTLA-4 therapy was permitted, and checkpoint inhibitors had been received by about two fifths of dose-escalation patients.

Summary of the overall study and its limitations: The antigen specificity of the peripheral T cells that underwent clonal expansion was not determined. At doses from 0.1 to 3.0 mg/kg, clonal expansion was seen in both CD4+ and CD8+ blood T cells between baseline and week 6. In the 0.1-3.0 mg/kg groups, partial responders had among the lowest normalized peripheral clonal expansion, particularly in CD8+ T cells. After ivuxolimab, more expanded clones were found on average in CD8+ T cells than in CD4+ T cells. Low levels of normalized T-cell clonal expansion were also seen in some nonresponding patients.

Notes on this clone: It has no known antigen specificity. It has no much larger one-base neighbor in the sample; base qualities were not kept.

The trial excluded patients who had a history of autoimmune disease or who were on systemic immunosuppression. Peripheral blood for TCR sequencing was collected from all dose cohorts at baseline, on cycle 4 day 1, and on cycle 7 day 1. The samples were drawn from a first-in-human, open-label, multicenter phase I dose-escalation trial of ivuxolimab. The trial enrolled adults with locally advanced or metastatic head and neck squamous cell, hepatocellular, melanoma or renal cell carcinoma. Before TCR sequencing, CD4+ and CD8+ T cells were separately sorted from peripheral blood. Taken from cysteine to phenylalanine, the CDR3 has 15 residues. Only the CDR3 DNA stays, 45 bases, in frame from base 1. Looking up the germline V gene yields CDR1 SGHRS and CDR2 YFSETQ. Germline trimming: 7 bases from V, 2 bases from J; junction bases outside gene matches: 9. Genomic DNA was isolated from the sorted cells so that the TCRbeta CDR3 region could be sequenced. The immunoSEQ Assay was used to sequence the TCRbeta CDR3 regions. Imported from immuneACCESS, the table was reduced by TCRdb to in-frame sequences with V and J called. These copies leave out some clones; in studies compared against another copy, an unresolved V gene accounts for under half, and the cause of the remainder is not known. This sample holds 65,000 to 95,000 clones; less than 85% were observed only once. The ten largest clonotypes hold around 0.51% of the sample.

The chain couples TRBV5-1 to TRBJ2-1; 7 central nucleotides agree with TRBD2. This clonotype originated in an adult with an advanced solid tumor such as melanoma, head and neck, liver or kidney cancer. The sample here was CD4+ or CD8+ T cells sorted from blood, taken in a trial of the OX40 agonist ivuxolimab. The CDR3 corresponds to CASSLLAQTYNEQFF. The DNA sequence follows: TGCGCCAGCTCCCTACTAGCGCAAACCTACAATGAGCAGTTCTTC.